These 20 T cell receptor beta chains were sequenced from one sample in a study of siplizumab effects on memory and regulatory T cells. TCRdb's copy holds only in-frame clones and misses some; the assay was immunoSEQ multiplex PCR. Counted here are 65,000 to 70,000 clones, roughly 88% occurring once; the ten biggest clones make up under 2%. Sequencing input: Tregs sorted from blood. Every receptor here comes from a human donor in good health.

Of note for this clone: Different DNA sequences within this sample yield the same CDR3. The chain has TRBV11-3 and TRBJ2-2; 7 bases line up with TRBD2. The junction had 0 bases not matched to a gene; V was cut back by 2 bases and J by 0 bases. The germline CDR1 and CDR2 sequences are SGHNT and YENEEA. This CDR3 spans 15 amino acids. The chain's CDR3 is CASSLLAANTGELFF. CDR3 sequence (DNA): TGTGCCAGCAGCTTACTAGCGGCGAACACCGGGGAGCTGTTTTTT.

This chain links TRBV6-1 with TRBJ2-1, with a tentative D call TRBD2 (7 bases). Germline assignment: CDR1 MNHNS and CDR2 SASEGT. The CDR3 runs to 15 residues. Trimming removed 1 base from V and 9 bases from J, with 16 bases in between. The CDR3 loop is CASSEGMGGAREQFF. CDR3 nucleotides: TGTGCCAGCAGTGAAGGAATGGGGGGGGCGCGTGAGCAGTTCTTC.

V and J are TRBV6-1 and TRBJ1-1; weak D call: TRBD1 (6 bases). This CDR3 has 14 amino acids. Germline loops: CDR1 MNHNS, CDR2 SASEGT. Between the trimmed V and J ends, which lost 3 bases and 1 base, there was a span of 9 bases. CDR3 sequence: CASSERGRNTEAFF. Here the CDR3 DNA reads TGTGCCAGCAGTGAGCGGGGGCGGAACACTGAAGCTTTCTTT.

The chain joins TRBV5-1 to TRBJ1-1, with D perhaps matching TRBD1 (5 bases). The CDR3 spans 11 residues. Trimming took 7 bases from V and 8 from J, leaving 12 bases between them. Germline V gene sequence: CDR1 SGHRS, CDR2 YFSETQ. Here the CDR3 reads CASGDGAEAFF. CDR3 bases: TGCGCCAGCGGGGACGGGGCGGAAGCTTTCTTT. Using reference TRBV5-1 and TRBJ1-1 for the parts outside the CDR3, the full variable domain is KAGVTQTPRYLIKTRGQQVTLSCSPISGHRSVSWYQQTPGQGLQFLFEYFSETQRNKGNFPGRFSGRQFSNSRSEMNVSTLELGDSALYLCASGDGAEAFFGQGTRLTVV.

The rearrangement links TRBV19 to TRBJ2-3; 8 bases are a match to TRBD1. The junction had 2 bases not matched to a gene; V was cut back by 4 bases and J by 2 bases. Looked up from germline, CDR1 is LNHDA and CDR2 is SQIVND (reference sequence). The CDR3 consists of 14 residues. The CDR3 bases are TGTGCCAGTAGTAGGACAGGGACCACAGATACGCAGTATTTT. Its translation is CASSRTGTTDTQYF.

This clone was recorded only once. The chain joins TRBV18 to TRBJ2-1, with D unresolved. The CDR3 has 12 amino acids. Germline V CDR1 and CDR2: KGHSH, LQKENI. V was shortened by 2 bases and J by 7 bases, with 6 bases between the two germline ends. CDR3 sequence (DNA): TGTGCCAGCTCACCAGCTAGTAATGAGCAGTTCTTC. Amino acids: CASSPASNEQFF.

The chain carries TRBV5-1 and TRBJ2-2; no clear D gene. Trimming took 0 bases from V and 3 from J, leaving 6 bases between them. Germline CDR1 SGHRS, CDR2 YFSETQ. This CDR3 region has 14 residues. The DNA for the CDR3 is TGCGCCAGCAGCTTGGGTCCGGACACCGGGGAGCTGTTTTTT. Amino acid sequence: CASSLGPDTGELFF.

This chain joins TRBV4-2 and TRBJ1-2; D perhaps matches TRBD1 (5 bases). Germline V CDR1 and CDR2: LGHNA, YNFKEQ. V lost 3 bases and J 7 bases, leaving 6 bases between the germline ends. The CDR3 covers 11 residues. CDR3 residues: CASSHGGGYTF. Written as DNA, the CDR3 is TGTGCCAGCAGCCATGGGGGTGGCTACACCTTC.

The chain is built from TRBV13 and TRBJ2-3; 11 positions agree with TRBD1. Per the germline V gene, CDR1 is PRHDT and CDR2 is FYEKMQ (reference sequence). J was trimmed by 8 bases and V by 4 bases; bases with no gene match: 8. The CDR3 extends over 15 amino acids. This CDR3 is CASSWLDRGRGTQYF. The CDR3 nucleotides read TGTGCCAGCAGCTGGCTGGACAGGGGGCGAGGTACGCAGTATTTT.

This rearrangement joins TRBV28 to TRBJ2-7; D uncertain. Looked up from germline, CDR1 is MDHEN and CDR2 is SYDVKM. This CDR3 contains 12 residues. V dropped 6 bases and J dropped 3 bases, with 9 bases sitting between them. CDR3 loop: CASSSLDYEQYF. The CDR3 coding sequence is TGTGCCAGCAGCAGTTTGGACTACGAGCAGTACTTC. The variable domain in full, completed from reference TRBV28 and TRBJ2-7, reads DVKVTQSSRYLVKRTGEKVFLECVQDMDHENMFWYRQDPGLGLRLIYFSYDVKMKEKGDIPEGYSVSREKKERFSLILESASTNQTSMYLCASSSLDYEQYFGPGTRLTVT.

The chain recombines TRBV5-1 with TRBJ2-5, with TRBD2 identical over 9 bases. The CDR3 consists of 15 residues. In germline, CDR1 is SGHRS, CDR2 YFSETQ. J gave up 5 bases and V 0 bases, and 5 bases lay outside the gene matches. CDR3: CASSLAASGTETQYF. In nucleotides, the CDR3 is TGCGCCAGCAGCTTGGCGGCTAGCGGGACGGAGACCCAGTACTTC.

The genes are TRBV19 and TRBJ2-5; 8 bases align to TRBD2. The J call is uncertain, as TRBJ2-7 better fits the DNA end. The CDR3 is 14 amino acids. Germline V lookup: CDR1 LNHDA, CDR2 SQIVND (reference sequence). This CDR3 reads CASVGRGATYEQYF. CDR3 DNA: TGTGCCAGTGTCGGGAGGGGGGCTACCTACGAGCAGTACTTC.

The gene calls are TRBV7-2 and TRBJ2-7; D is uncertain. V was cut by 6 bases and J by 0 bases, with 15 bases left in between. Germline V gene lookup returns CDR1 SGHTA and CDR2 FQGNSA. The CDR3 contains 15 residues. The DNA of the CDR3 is TGTGCCAGCAGTCGTTTTAAGGCGGTCTCCTACGAGCAGTACTTC. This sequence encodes CASSRFKAVSYEQYF.

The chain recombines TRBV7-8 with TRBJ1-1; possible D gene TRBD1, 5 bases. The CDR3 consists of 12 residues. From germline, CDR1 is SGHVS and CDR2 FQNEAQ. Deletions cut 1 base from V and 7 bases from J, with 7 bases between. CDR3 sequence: CASSLGQGEAFF. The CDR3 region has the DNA TGTGCCAGCAGCTTAGGGCAGGGTGAAGCTTTCTTT.

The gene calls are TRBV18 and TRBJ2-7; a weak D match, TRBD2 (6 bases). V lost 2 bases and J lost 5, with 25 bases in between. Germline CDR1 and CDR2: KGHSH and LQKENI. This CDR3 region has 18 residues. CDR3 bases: TGTGCCAGCTCACCAACCGGGACCGAGACTAGTTTCTTCCACGAGCAGTACTTC. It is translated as CASSPTGTETSFFHEQYF.

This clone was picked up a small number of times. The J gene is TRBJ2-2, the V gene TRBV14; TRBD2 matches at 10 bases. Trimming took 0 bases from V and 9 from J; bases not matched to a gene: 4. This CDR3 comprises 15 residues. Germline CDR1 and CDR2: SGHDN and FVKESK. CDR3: CASSQDGTSDRELFF. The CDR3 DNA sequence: TGTGCCAGCAGCCAAGACGGGACTAGCGACCGGGAGCTGTTTTTT.

As DNA, the CDR3 is TGTGCCAGTAGTAGAATCTATTCCCAGGTAGTCTACGAGCAGTACTTC. It yields the protein CASSRIYSQVVYEQYF. This chain uses TRBV19 with TRBJ2-7; no clear D. This CDR3 is built from 16 residues. The germline V and J ends were trimmed by 4 bases and 3 bases, with 19 bases remaining between them. Germline loops: CDR1 LNHDA, CDR2 SQIVND (reference sequence).

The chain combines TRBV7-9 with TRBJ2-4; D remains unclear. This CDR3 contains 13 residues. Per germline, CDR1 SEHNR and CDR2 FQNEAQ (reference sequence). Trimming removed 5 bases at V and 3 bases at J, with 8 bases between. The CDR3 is CASSPRGKNIQYF. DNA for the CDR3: TGTGCCAGCAGCCCCCGAGGCAAAAACATTCAGTACTTC.

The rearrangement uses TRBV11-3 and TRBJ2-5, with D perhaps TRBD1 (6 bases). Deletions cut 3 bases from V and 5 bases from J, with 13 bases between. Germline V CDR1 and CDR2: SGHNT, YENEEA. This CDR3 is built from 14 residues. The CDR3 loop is CASSFRWGPETQYF. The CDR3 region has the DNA TGTGCCAGCAGCTTTCGTTGGGGGCCCGAGACCCAGTACTTC. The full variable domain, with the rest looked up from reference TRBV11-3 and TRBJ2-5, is EAGVVQSPRYKIIEKKQPVAFWCNPISGHNTLYWYLQNLGQGPELLIRYENEEAVDDSQLPKDRFSAERLKGVDSTLKIQPAELGDSAVYLCASSFRWGPETQYFGPGTRLLVL.

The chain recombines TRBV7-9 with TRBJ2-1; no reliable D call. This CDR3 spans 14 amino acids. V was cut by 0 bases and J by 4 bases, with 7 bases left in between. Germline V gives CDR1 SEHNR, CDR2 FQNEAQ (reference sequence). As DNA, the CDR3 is TGTGCCAGCAGCTTAGCGATGGCGTACAATGAGCAGTTCTTC. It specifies CASSLAMAYNEQFF.